One sample yielded the 25 T cell receptor beta chains listed below, sequenced in a study of control samples from healthy donors and cancer patients. Sequenced by immunoSEQ multiplex PCR; TCRdb stores in-frame clones only, minus some. This sample has 45,000 to 60,000 clones, with roughly 80% found just once. The sequenced sample was blood. These receptor sequences come from a man aged 65 to 79 in good health.

This clone occurred a few times. This chain uses TRBV2 with TRBJ2-1; D gene ambiguous. CDR1 is SNHLY, CDR2 FYNNEI, per germline. With 3 bases removed from V and 8 bases from J, the gap between germline ends came to 2 bases. This CDR3 comprises 10 residues. The CDR3 DNA reads as TGTGCCAGCAGTGATTATGAGCAGTTCTTC. Protein sequence: CASSDYEQFF.

This clone has more than one count but fewer than ten. V usage is TRBV19 and J usage is TRBJ1-3, with D possibly being TRBD1 (5 bases). The germline CDR1 and CDR2 sequences are LNHDA and SQIVND (reference sequence). The CDR3 extends over 15 amino acids. The V gene lost 3 bases and the J gene lost 8 bases, with 17 bases spanning the gap. The CDR3: CASSITGDHRDTIYF. The DNA of the CDR3 is TGTGCCAGTAGTATTACCGGGGACCATAGGGACACCATATATTTT.

The chain carries TRBV2 and TRBJ2-7; D is uncertain. The V and J ends lost 3 bases and 0 bases respectively, with 15 bases between them. Germline V lookup: CDR1 SNHLY, CDR2 FYNNEI. The CDR3 loop spans 16 amino acids. The CDR3 is CASSDSDGLASYEQYF. In nucleotides, the CDR3 is TGTGCCAGCAGTGATTCCGACGGGTTAGCCTCCTACGAGCAGTACTTC.

The V gene is TRBV13, the J gene TRBJ1-1; unclear D gene. Germline-derived CDR1 and CDR2 are PRHDT and FYEKMQ (reference sequence). The V and J ends lost 3 bases and 3 bases respectively, with 11 bases between them. The CDR3 sequence is 14 residues long. CDR3: CASSLALVDTEAFF. CDR3 coding DNA: TGTGCCAGCAGCTTGGCCCTAGTAGACACTGAAGCTTTCTTT.

The V and J genes are TRBV18 and TRBJ1-4; D gene uncertain. Germline CDR1 and CDR2: KGHSH and LQKENI. V was shortened by 1 base and J by 3 bases, with 9 bases between the two germline ends. There are 15 residues in the CDR3. CDR3 bases: TGTGCCAGCTCACCACGGGCCGGGGCTAATGAAAAACTGTTTTTT. Translating it yields CASSPRAGANEKLFF. The full variable domain, rest sourced from reference TRBV18 and TRBJ1-4, is NAGVMQNPRHLVRRRGQEARLRCSPMKGHSHVYWYRQLPEEGLKFMVYLQKENIIDESGMPKERFSAEFPKEGPSILRIQQVVRGDSAAYFCASSPRAGANEKLFFGSGTQLSVL.

The chain links TRBV9 to TRBJ1-1, with 7 bases fitting TRBD1. Looked up from germline, CDR1 is SGDLS and CDR2 is YYNGEE. There are 14 residues in the CDR3. V gave up 1 base and J gave up 1 base; unmatched junction bases: 1. CDR3 amino acids: CASSVTGANTEAFF. The CDR3 DNA follows: TGTGCCAGCAGCGTAACAGGGGCGAACACTGAAGCTTTCTTT.

This clone was found a few times. The rearrangement joins TRBV11-2 to TRBJ1-2; TRBD1 matches 7 bases. Germline CDR1 reads SGHAT; CDR2 reads FQNNGV. The CDR3 runs to 15 residues. V was pared by 3 bases and J by 2 bases, with 6 bases of the junction left unmatched. CDR3 protein: CASSFLTGWNYGYTF. The CDR3 nucleotides are TGTGCCAGCAGCTTCCTGACAGGGTGGAACTATGGCTACACCTTC.

This chain joins TRBV30 and TRBJ2-3, with 10 bases lining up with TRBD2. The length of the CDR3 is 14 residues. In germline, CDR1 is GTSNPN, CDR2 SVGIG (reference sequence). J gave up 2 bases and V 4 bases, and 3 bases lay outside the gene matches. CDR3 DNA sequence: TGTGCCTGGAAACTAGCGGGGTCCACAGATACGCAGTATTTT. The encoded protein is CAWKLAGSTDTQYF.

This chain joins TRBV11-2 and TRBJ2-1, with 8 nucleotides matching TRBD2. The ends lost 5 bases at V and 5 bases at J; junction bases unmatched: 8. The germline V gene has CDR1 SGHAT and CDR2 FQNNGV. This CDR3 comprises 15 residues. The CDR3 nucleotides read TGTGCCAGCAGCCCGACAGCCGGGAGGGACAATGAGCAGTTCTTC. Translation gives CASSPTAGRDNEQFF.

This chain joins TRBV24-1 and TRBJ2-1; perhaps TRBD2 as D (6 bases). The V gene lost 5 bases and the J gene lost 4 bases, with 14 bases spanning the gap. This CDR3 is 15 amino acids long. Looked up from germline, CDR1 is KGHDR and CDR2 is SFDVKD. CDR3 amino acids: CATSGAGTQYNEQFF. Here the CDR3 DNA reads TGTGCCACCAGTGGGGCCGGGACTCAATACAATGAGCAGTTCTTC.

The chain couples TRBV6-1 to TRBJ1-5; a possible D gene is TRBD1 (5 bases). Germline loops: CDR1 MNHNS, CDR2 SASEGT. The CDR3 has 14 residues. V dropped 1 base and J dropped 5 bases, with 9 bases sitting between them. CDR3 sequence reads: CASSEEWGDQPQHF. The CDR3, as DNA: TGTGCCAGCAGTGAAGAATGGGGGGATCAGCCCCAGCATTTT.

This sequence joins TRBV6-5 and TRBJ1-5; no definite D call. V shed 3 bases and J shed 3 bases, with 6 bases lying between them. CDR1 is MNHEY and CDR2 is SVGAGI in the germline V gene. This CDR3 comprises 13 residues. The CDR3 sequence is CASSYRVNQPQHF. The CDR3 nucleotides are TGTGCCAGCAGTTATAGGGTCAATCAGCCCCAGCATTTT.

This clone was seen a few times. The V call is TRBV27, the J call TRBJ1-1; the D gene is possibly TRBD1 (6 bases). The CDR3 has 16 amino acids. The V gene lost 0 bases and the J gene lost 1 base, with 12 bases spanning the gap. Germline V gene data show CDR1 as MNHEY and CDR2 as SMNVEV (reference sequence). The CDR3 nucleotides are TGTGCCAGCAGTTTATCGCGGGGGCCCGCGAACACTGAAGCTTTCTTT. Encoded protein: CASSLSRGPANTEAFF.

The V call is TRBV3-1 (or the pseudogene TRBV3-2), the J call TRBJ1-1; TRBD1 matches at 7 bases. The CDR3 runs to 14 residues. V was clipped by 4 bases and J by 4 bases; unmatched bases: 6. CDR1 LGHDT and CDR2 YNNKEL come from the germline V gene (reference sequence). CDR3 amino acids: CASSRGTVGTEAFF. CDR3 in DNA: TGTGCCAGCAGCCGAGGGACAGTGGGCACTGAAGCTTTCTTT.

The rearrangement uses TRBV30 and TRBJ1-1; 7 nucleotides line up with TRBD1. Germline V CDR1 and CDR2: GTSNPN, SVGIG (reference sequence). This CDR3 contains 12 residues. With V trimmed by 2 bases and J by 8 bases, 5 bases remained unmatched. CDR3 amino acids: CAWSRVTGEAFF. The DNA of the CDR3 is TGTGCCTGGAGTAGGGTGACAGGGGAAGCTTTCTTT.

This chain connects TRBV6-6 to TRBJ1-1, with D maybe TRBD1 (5 bases). Trimming stripped 0 bases from V and 6 bases from J, with 8 bases between. The CDR3 sequence is 13 residues long. The germline V gene encodes CDR1 MNHNY and CDR2 SVGAGI (reference sequence). For the CDR3, the DNA is TGTGCCAGCAGTTACTCGGGGGGTGCTGAAGCTTTCTTT. This sequence encodes CASSYSGGAEAFF.

The J gene is TRBJ2-7, the V gene TRBV2; 15 nucleotides align to TRBD2. Germline values: CDR1 SNHLY, CDR2 FYNNEI. Unmatched junction bases numbered 8, after V lost 6 bases and J lost 2 bases. CDR3 length: 17 residues. CDR3 amino acids: CASRRTSGGAVTYEQYF. CDR3 DNA: TGTGCCAGCAGGAGGACTAGCGGGGGGGCGGTAACCTACGAGCAGTACTTC.

The chain has TRBV7-8 and TRBJ1-4; D remains unclear. Trimming removed 5 bases from V and 5 bases from J, with 15 bases in between. Germline CDR1 reads SGHVS; CDR2 reads FQNEAQ. This CDR3 contains 15 residues. CDR3 amino acids: CASSETVLQNEKLFF. The DNA of the CDR3 is TGTGCCAGCAGCGAAACGGTACTCCAGAATGAAAAACTGTTTTTT. The full variable domain, its missing parts supplied by reference TRBV7-8 and TRBJ1-4, is GAGVSQSPRYKVAKRGQDVALRCDPISGHVSLFWYQQALGQGPEFLTYFQNEAQLDKSGLPSDRFFAERPEGSVSTLKIQRTQQEDSAVYLCASSETVLQNEKLFFGSGTQLSVL.

V and J are TRBV18 and TRBJ2-3; D gene ambiguous. The CDR3 spans 16 residues. Trimming removed 3 bases from V and 0 bases from J, with 13 bases in between. Germline-derived CDR1 and CDR2 are KGHSH and LQKENI. CDR3 in DNA: TGTGCCAGCTCACCCTCCCAGGTGGCTAGCACAGATACGCAGTATTTT. Protein: CASSPSQVASTDTQYF.

The chain employs TRBV5-1 and TRBJ2-5, with 7 bases matching TRBD1. The CDR3 consists of 14 residues. With V trimmed by 0 bases and J by 5 bases, 4 bases remained unmatched. Germline lookup yields CDR1 SGHRS and CDR2 YFSETQ. The CDR3 DNA reads TGCGCCAGCAGCTTGGGGGACAGCCCGGAGACCCAGTACTTC. Its protein is CASSLGDSPETQYF.

This chain connects TRBV18 to TRBJ2-3, with D hard to call. Germline CDR1 and CDR2: KGHSH and LQKENI. The CDR3 runs 15 residues. V gave up 2 bases and J gave up 0 bases, with 9 bases separating them. CDR3 loop: CASSPSTWSTDTQYF. DNA of the CDR3: TGTGCCAGCTCACCATCGACTTGGAGCACAGATACGCAGTATTTT.

J is TRBJ1-2 and V is TRBV11-2, with TRBD1 as a possible D gene (6 bases). Germline V gene lookup returns CDR1 SGHAT and CDR2 FQNNGV. The CDR3 runs 16 residues. V lost 4 bases to trimming and J lost 5 bases, with 20 bases between them. CDR3 bases: TGTGCCAGCAGCTCCCCTCGAGGGGGTTCTGGGTATGGCTACACCTTC. Amino acids: CASSSPRGGSGYGYTF.

V and J are TRBV7-9 and TRBJ2-3; D call uncertain. Trimming shortened V by 3 bases and J by 4 bases, and 8 bases separated the two germline ends. Germline V lookup: CDR1 SEHNR, CDR2 FQNEAQ (reference sequence). This CDR3 comprises 13 residues. The DNA of the CDR3 is TGTGCCAGCAGCTTCGGCGGCCCAGATACGCAGTATTTT. Its translation: CASSFGGPDTQYF.

The V and J genes are TRBV2 and TRBJ1-1, with D possibly TRBD1 on 6 matching bases. The germline V and J ends were trimmed by 4 bases and 0 bases, with 12 bases remaining between them. The CDR3 runs to 15 residues. CDR1 and CDR2 (germline): SNHLY, FYNNEI. CDR3 region: CASSANGGMNTEAFF. DNA for the CDR3: TGTGCCAGCAGTGCCAACGGGGGCATGAACACTGAAGCTTTCTTT.

This chain uses TRBV15 with TRBJ1-2; no reliable D call. Germline values: CDR1 LNHNV, CDR2 YYDKDF (reference sequence). The CDR3 has 15 residues. Trimming removed 0 bases at V and 8 bases at J, with 16 bases between. DNA of the CDR3: TGTGCCACCAGCAGAGAGGGAGACCACCTGGGCGGCTACACCTTC. It yields the protein CATSREGDHLGGYTF.